This T cell receptor beta chain was found in a study of regulatory T cells in long-lasting Graves disease. Building of the TCR beta libraries involved iRepertoire HTBI primers and Arm-PCR of CDR3 regions. TCRdb recomputed calls from the multiplex PCR reads with MiXCR, one row per CDR3 protein. In the table there are 400,000 to 500,000 distinct CDR3 sequences, around 13% of which are singletons. Time point in this sample: newly diagnosed GD, antithyroid drugs for less than 3 months. After RNA was extracted from PBMCs, the TCR library was made from it. This clonotype was counted only a few times. The CDR3 has 12 amino acids. The germline V gene has CDR1 MNHEY and CDR2 SVGEGT. V shed 3 bases and J shed 5 bases, with 8 bases lying between them. The data also belong to a second study, concerning T cells in Graves' hyperthyroidism and ophthalmopathy. That report notes: Criteria for exclusion of patients were uncontrolled infection, other autoimmune disease, pregnancy or lactation.

Sequencing used peripheral blood mononuclear cells (PBMCs), obtained at new diagnosis, from a patient treated with antithyroid drugs. The chain recombines TRBV6-2 or TRBV6-3 with TRBJ2-7; D gene uncertain. This clonotype was sampled from a woman aged 50 to 60 with Graves disease. This chain's CDR3 is CASSYVGDEQYF. As DNA, the CDR3 is TGTGCCAGCAGTTATGTGGGTGACGAGCAGTACTTC.